The 2 T cell receptor beta chains reported below all come from one sample, sequenced in a study of Ad26.COV2.S vaccination and SARS-CoV-2 variants. Assay: immunoSEQ multiplex PCR; the TCRdb copy retains only in-frame clones and omits some. The sample lists about 370,000 clones; about 88% were seen once. Treatment of the sample: 15 to 20 received Ad26.COV2.S at low or high dose, single or two shots; five or six received placebo; per-sample allocation not given. The samples date from day 63 after the first vaccine or placebo injection. The starting material was peripheral blood, obtained in a trial of Ad26.COV2.S vaccine versus placebo. The receptor source for this set is a person between 18 and 65 years old who received the Ad26.COV2.S COVID-19 vaccine or a placebo.

This rearrangement joins TRBV6-4 to TRBJ2-1; D is unclear. CDR3 length equals 12 residues. Between the trimmed V and J ends, which lost 3 bases and 10 bases, there was a span of 10 bases. Germline V gives CDR1 MRHNA, CDR2 SNTAGT. This CDR3 is CASSDSGREQFF. DNA for the CDR3: TGTGCCAGCAGTGATTCGGGCAGGGAGCAGTTCTTC.

On this clone: Other DNA sequences in the same sample also yield this CDR3. The chain carries TRBV12-3 or TRBV12-4 and TRBJ2-5; D not certain. CDR3 length: 11 amino acids. The germline V and J ends were trimmed by 3 bases and 4 bases, with 3 bases remaining between them. CDR3 protein: CASSFSETQYF. The CDR3 coding sequence is TGTGCCAGCAGTTTTTCAGAGACCCAGTACTTC.